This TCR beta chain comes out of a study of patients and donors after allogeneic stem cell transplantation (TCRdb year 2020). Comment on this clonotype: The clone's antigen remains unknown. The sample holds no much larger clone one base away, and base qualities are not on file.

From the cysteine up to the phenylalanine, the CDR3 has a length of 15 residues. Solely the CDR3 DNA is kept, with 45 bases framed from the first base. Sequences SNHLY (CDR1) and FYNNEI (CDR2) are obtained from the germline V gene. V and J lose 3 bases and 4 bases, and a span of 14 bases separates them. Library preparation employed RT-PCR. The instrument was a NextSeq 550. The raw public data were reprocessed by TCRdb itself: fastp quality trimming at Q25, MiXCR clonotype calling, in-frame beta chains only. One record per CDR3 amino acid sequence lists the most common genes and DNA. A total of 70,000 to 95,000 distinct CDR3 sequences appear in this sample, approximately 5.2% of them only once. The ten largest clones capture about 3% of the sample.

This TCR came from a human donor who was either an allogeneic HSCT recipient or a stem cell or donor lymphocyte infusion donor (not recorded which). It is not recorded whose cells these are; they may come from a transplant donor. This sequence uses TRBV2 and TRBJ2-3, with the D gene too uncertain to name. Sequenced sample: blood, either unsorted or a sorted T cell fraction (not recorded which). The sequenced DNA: TGTGCCAGCAGTGAGATGGGAACCCTATCAGATACGCAGTATTTT. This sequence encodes CASSEMGTLSDTQYF.